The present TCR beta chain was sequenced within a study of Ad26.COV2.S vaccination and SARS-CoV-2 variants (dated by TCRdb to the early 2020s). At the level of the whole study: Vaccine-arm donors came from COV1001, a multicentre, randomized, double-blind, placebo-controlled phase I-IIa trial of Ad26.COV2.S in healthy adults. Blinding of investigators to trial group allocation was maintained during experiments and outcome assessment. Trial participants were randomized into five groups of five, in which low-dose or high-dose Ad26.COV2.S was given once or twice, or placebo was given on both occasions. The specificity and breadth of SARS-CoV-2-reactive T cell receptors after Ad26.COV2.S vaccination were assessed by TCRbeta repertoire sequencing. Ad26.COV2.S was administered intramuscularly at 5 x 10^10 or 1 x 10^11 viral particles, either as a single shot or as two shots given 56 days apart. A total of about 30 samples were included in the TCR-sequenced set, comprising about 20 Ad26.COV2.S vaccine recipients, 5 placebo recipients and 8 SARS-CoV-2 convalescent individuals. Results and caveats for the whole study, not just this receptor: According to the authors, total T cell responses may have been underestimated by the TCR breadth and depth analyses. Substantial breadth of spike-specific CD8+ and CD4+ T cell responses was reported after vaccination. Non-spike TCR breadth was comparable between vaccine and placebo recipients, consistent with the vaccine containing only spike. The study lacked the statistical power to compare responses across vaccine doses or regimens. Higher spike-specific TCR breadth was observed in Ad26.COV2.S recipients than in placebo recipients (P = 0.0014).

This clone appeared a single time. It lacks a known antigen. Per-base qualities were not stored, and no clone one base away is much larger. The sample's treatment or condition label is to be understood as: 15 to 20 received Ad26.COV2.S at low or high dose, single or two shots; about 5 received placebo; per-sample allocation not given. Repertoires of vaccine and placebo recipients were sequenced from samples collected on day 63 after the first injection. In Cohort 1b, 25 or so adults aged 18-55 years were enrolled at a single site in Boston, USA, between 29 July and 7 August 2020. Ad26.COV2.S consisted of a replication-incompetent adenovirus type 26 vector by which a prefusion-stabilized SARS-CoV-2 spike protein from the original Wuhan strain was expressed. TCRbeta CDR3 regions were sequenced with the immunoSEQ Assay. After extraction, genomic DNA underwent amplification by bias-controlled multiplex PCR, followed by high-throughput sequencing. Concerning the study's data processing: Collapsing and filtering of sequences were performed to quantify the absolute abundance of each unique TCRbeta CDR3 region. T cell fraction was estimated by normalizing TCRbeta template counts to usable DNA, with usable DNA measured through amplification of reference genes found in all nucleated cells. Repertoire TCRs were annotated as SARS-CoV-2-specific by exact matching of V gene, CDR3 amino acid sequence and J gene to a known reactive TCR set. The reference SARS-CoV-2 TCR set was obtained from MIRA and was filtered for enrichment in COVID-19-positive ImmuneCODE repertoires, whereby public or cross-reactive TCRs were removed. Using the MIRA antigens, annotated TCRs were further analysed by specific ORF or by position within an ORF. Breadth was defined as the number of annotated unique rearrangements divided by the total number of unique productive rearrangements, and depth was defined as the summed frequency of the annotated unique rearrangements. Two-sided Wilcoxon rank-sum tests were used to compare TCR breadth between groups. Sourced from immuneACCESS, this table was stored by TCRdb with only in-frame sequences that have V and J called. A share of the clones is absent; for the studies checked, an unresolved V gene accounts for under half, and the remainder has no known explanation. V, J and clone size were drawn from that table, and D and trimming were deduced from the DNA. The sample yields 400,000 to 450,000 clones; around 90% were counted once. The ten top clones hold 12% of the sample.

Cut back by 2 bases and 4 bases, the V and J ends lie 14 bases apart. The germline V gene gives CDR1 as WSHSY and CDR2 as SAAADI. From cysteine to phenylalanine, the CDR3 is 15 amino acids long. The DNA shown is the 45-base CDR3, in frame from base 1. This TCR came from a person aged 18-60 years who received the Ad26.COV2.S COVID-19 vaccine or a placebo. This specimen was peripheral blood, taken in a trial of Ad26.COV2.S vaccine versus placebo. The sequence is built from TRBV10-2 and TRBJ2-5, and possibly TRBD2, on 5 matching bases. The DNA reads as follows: TGCGCCAGCAGTGAGGGCGGGTCGGGCCCAGAGACCCAGTACTTC. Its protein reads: CASSEGGSGPETQYF.